This section outlines one T cell receptor (beta chain) sequence together with its context. A second PCR of roughly 7 to 11 cycles used a sample-barcoded 5' primer and a J-beta primer mix. TCRdb re-called the 5' RACE reads with MiXCR, one entry per CDR3 protein. The sample includes 1.5 million to 1.8 million distinct CDR3 sequences, 35% to 45% of them seen just once. This sample was taken from a study of blood T cells in healthy people across ages. Sequencing was performed on blood. The clonotype comes from a woman aged 18-35 years in good health.

Here the CDR3 reads CAWSEPGANVLTF. In nucleotides, the CDR3 is TGTGCCTGGAGTGAGCCAGGGGCCAACGTCCTGACTTTC. This chain joins TRBV30 and TRBJ2-6, with unresolved D. Germline CDR1 GTSNPN, CDR2 SVGIG (reference sequence). The CDR3 spans 13 residues. Deletions cut 1 base from V and 4 bases from J, with 5 bases between.